Described below is a single T cell receptor beta chain sequence and its context. This sample's treatment: over 15 received Ad26.COV2.S at low or high dose, single or two shots; 5 received placebo; per-sample allocation not given. After the first vaccine or placebo injection, samples were drawn on day 63. The sample is drawn from a study of Ad26.COV2.S vaccination and SARS-CoV-2 variants. The CDR3 has 13 residues. V was clipped by 4 bases and J by 2 bases, with 9 bases between them. Germline assignment: CDR1 LNHNV and CDR2 YYDKDF (reference sequence). Profiling relied on immunoSEQ multiplex PCR, and the TCRdb table lists in-frame clones only, not all of them. The profile shows about 350,000 clones, roughly 85% of them singletons.

The TCR was taken from a person between 18 and 60 years old who received the Ad26.COV2.S COVID-19 vaccine or a placebo. The chain links TRBV15 to TRBJ2-7; D perhaps matches TRBD2 (5 bases). The starting material was peripheral blood, obtained in a trial of Ad26.COV2.S vaccine versus placebo. The CDR3 DNA reads as TGTGCCACCAGCACCCCCGGGGCCTACGAGCAGTACTTC. It yields the protein CATSTPGAYEQYF.